This record covers a single T cell receptor (beta chain). The sample is drawn from a study of Ad26.COV2.S vaccination and SARS-CoV-2 variants. Sequenced by immunoSEQ multiplex PCR; TCRdb stores in-frame clones only, minus some. The sample holds hundreds of thousands of clones, 89% seen once. Treatment denoted: about 20 received Ad26.COV2.S at low or high dose, single or two shots; about 5 received placebo; per-sample allocation not given. Vaccine and placebo recipients were sampled on day 63 after the first injection. Looked up from germline, CDR1 is LGHNA and CDR2 is YSLEER. Trimming removed 0 bases from V and 7 bases from J, with 25 bases in between. The CDR3 loop spans 19 amino acids.

The source material was peripheral blood, sampled in a trial of Ad26.COV2.S vaccine versus placebo. V and J are TRBV4-3 and TRBJ2-1; D is unclear. This sequence was found in a person between 18 and 65 years old who received the Ad26.COV2.S COVID-19 vaccine or a placebo. CDR3 coding DNA: TGCGCCAGCAGCCAAGACGTCACCGAGGCAGTAAATATTCAGAATGAGCAGTTCTTC. This translates into CASSQDVTEAVNIQNEQFF.